These 21 T cell receptor beta chains originate from one sample sequenced in a study of blood T cell repertoires in COVID-19. Sequencing was performed with immunoSEQ multiplex PCR; in TCRdb, only in-frame clones are kept and a portion is missing. Of some 69,000 clones listed, roughly four fifths are singletons. The sample was peripheral blood. The origin of the receptors is a woman in her 70s with acute or convalescent COVID-19.

The J gene is TRBJ1-2, the V gene TRBV18; D perhaps matches TRBD1 (6 bases). The V gene lost 3 bases and the J gene lost 8 bases, with 13 bases spanning the gap. The CDR3 sequence is 13 residues long. Per germline, CDR1 KGHSH and CDR2 LQKENI. The CDR3 DNA follows: TGTGCCAGCTCACCCCCGAGGGGGGGAGGCTACACCTTC. The encoded protein is CASSPPRGGGYTF.

This sequence joins TRBV10-2 and TRBJ1-5; D might be TRBD1 (6 bases). The CDR3 consists of 15 residues. V was trimmed by 2 bases and J by 3 bases, leaving 11 bases between them. The germline V gene has CDR1 WSHSY and CDR2 SAAADI. Here the CDR3 DNA reads TGCGCCAGCAGTGAGACCGGACAGTACAATCAGCCCCAGCATTTT. Translating it yields CASSETGQYNQPQHF.

The chain employs TRBV5-5 and TRBJ2-7; D is undetermined. In germline, CDR1 is SGHKS, CDR2 YYEKEE (reference sequence). The length of the CDR3 is 11 residues. V lost 4 bases and J lost 3, with 5 bases in between. CDR3 amino acids: CASSVNYEQYF. For the CDR3, the DNA is TGTGCCAGCAGCGTCAACTACGAGCAGTACTTC. Drawing the rest from reference TRBV5-5 and TRBJ2-7, the complete variable domain is DAGVTQSPTHLIKTRGQQVTLRCSPISGHKSVSWYQQVLGQGPQFIFQYYEKEERGRGNFPDRFSARQFPNYSSELNVNALLLGDSALYLCASSVNYEQYFGPGTRLTVT.

V and J are TRBV5-1 and TRBJ2-7; 9 bases fit TRBD1. V lost 0 bases to trimming and J lost 4 bases; unmatched junction nucleotides: 8. This CDR3 region has 16 residues. Germline values: CDR1 SGHRS, CDR2 YFSETQ. CDR3 loop: CASSLGLDRGLYEQYF. DNA for the CDR3: TGCGCCAGCAGCTTGGGTCTGGACAGGGGCCTGTACGAGCAGTACTTC.

This chain connects TRBV19 to TRBJ2-1, with 10 bases fitting TRBD2. Germline-derived CDR1 and CDR2 are LNHDA and SQIVND (reference sequence). V trimming: 0 bases; J trimming: 9 bases; junction bases outside the gene matches: 5. CDR3 length: 15 residues. The chain's CDR3 is CASSIELAGAGEQFF. As DNA, the CDR3 is TGTGCCAGTAGTATAGAGCTAGCGGGAGCAGGTGAGCAGTTCTTC.

This clone was seen a few times. V is TRBV15 and J is TRBJ1-3, with D tentatively TRBD1 (5 bases). The germline CDR1 and CDR2 sequences are LNHNV and YYDKDF (reference sequence). V was shortened by 5 bases and J by 2 bases, with 13 bases between the two germline ends. The CDR3 totals 15 residues. Here the CDR3 DNA reads TGTGCCACCAGCTCCCAGCAGGGAACTGGAAACACCATATATTTT. Translation: CATSSQQGTGNTIYF.

This chain uses TRBV28 with TRBJ1-1; D might be TRBD1 (6 bases). The CDR3 runs to 13 residues. The germline CDR1 and CDR2 sequences are MDHEN and SYDVKM. Between the trimmed V and J ends, which lost 6 bases and 14 bases, there was a span of 22 bases. CDR3 amino acids: CASRAPGHRRGFF. The CDR3 DNA reads TGTGCCAGCAGAGCGCCGGGACACCGAAGAGGGTTCTTT.

This clone was counted once. The chain is built from TRBV19 and TRBJ2-3; maybe TRBD2 (6 bases). V lost 2 bases, J lost 1 base, and 7 bases lay in between. Germline CDR1 and CDR2: LNHDA and SQIVND (reference sequence). There are 14 residues in the CDR3. The CDR3 sequence: CASSIKRGTDTQYF. The CDR3 DNA reads as TGTGCCAGTAGTATAAAGCGGGGCACAGATACGCAGTATTTT.

The chain is built from TRBV7-3 and TRBJ2-5; 8 positions agree with TRBD1. V dropped 5 bases and J dropped 2; count of bases not matched to a gene: 7. Per the germline V gene, CDR1 is SGHTA and CDR2 is FQGTGA. This CDR3 spans 15 amino acids. The CDR3 bases are TGTGCCAGCAGCCCCCGGACAGGGTGGCAAGAGACCCAGTACTTC. Its protein is CASSPRTGWQETQYF.

The rearrangement links TRBV19 to TRBJ1-4; D is ambiguous. This CDR3 has 14 amino acids. Looked up from germline, CDR1 is LNHDA and CDR2 is SQIVND (reference sequence). V lost 7 bases, J lost 0 bases, and 9 bases lay in between. CDR3 sequence: CASTVYATNEKLFF. DNA of the CDR3: TGTGCCAGTACGGTGTATGCAACTAATGAAAAACTGTTTTTT.

The rearrangement uses TRBV19 and TRBJ2-3; TRBD2 matches at 10 bases. With V trimmed by 5 bases and J by 2 bases, 7 bases remained unmatched. Germline V gene lookup returns CDR1 LNHDA and CDR2 SQIVND (reference sequence). The CDR3 sequence is 16 residues long. CDR3 sequence: CASSLSGRAATDTQYF. The CDR3 nucleotides read TGTGCCAGTAGTCTAAGCGGGAGGGCCGCCACAGATACGCAGTATTTT.

The genes are TRBV28 and TRBJ2-1; D possibly corresponds to TRBD2 (5 bases). V gave up 8 bases and J gave up 1 base, with 15 bases separating them. The CDR3 runs 15 residues. CDR1 is MDHEN, CDR2 SYDVKM, per germline. The CDR3: CASDYGWGSYNEQFF. In nucleotides, the CDR3 is TGTGCCAGCGACTATGGGTGGGGATCCTACAATGAGCAGTTCTTC.

The genes are TRBV3-1 (or the pseudogene TRBV3-2) and TRBJ2-5, with 9 bases matching TRBD2. Trimming removed 7 bases from V and 5 bases from J; junction bases left unmatched: 11. The CDR3 consists of 15 residues. Germline lookup yields CDR1 LGHDT and CDR2 YNNKEL (reference sequence). For the CDR3, the DNA is TGTGCCAGCAAGCTGAGCGGGAGGACTTTGGAGACCCAGTACTTC. As protein: CASKLSGRTLETQYF.

The rearrangement joins TRBV12-3 or TRBV12-4 to TRBJ1-4; D gene uncertain. The CDR3 contains 11 residues. Between the trimmed V and J ends, which lost 1 base and 11 bases, there was a span of 5 bases. The CDR3 DNA follows: TGTGCCAGCAGTTTAGGGCAGAAACTGTTTTTT. This translates into CASSLGQKLFF.

The chain carries TRBV6-2 or TRBV6-3 and TRBJ2-1, with TRBD1 identical over 7 bases. This CDR3 spans 15 amino acids. CDR1 is MNHEY, CDR2 SVGEGT, per germline. The V gene end was trimmed by 7 bases and the J gene end by 4 bases; junction bases not matched to a gene: 10. The CDR3: CASTPTRQGYNEQFF. Written as DNA, the CDR3 is TGTGCCAGCACCCCTACGAGACAGGGTTACAATGAGCAGTTCTTC.

The chain uses TRBV19 and TRBJ2-5, with 11 bases matching TRBD2. Trimming at V came to 10 bases and at J to 2 bases, leaving 9 bases not matched to a gene. The CDR3 consists of 15 residues. Per germline, CDR1 LNHDA and CDR2 SQIVND (reference sequence). CDR3 loop: CATRLGTSGQETQYF. For the CDR3, the DNA is TGTGCCACTAGACTTGGGACTAGCGGACAAGAGACCCAGTACTTC.

The rearrangement links TRBV25-1 to TRBJ1-6, with TRBD1 identical over 9 bases. V dropped 10 bases and J dropped 14; count of bases not matched to a gene: 15. Per the germline V gene, CDR1 is MGHDK and CDR2 is SYGVNS. This CDR3 is built from 14 residues. The CDR3 nucleotides read TGTGCCACCTCCCCGGGGACAGGGCGGTCGGCCCTCCACTTT. Protein sequence: CATSPGTGRSALHF.

This clone is a singleton in its sample. The chain employs TRBV27 and TRBJ1-2; D remains ambiguous. The germline CDR1 and CDR2 sequences are MNHEY and SMNVEV (reference sequence). V dropped 3 bases and J dropped 2 bases, with 7 bases sitting between them. The CDR3 is 13 amino acids. The CDR3 protein is CASSLSGNYGYTF. In nucleotides, the CDR3 is TGTGCCAGCAGTTTGTCCGGGAACTATGGCTACACCTTC.

The J gene is TRBJ1-1, the V gene TRBV12-3 or TRBV12-4, with 7 bases fitting TRBD1. V trimming: 3 bases; J trimming: 6 bases; junction bases outside the gene matches: 4. This CDR3 region has 13 residues. The CDR3 loop is CASSFRQGPEAFF. CDR3 DNA sequence: TGTGCCAGCAGTTTTCGACAGGGCCCTGAAGCTTTCTTT.

The V and J genes are TRBV2 and TRBJ1-2; 9 bases agree with TRBD1. Germline lookup yields CDR1 SNHLY and CDR2 FYNNEI. The CDR3 covers 14 residues. Unmatched junction bases numbered 5, after V lost 5 bases and J lost 4 bases. The CDR3 loop reads CASSHDRGFYGYTF. For the CDR3, the DNA is TGTGCCAGCAGTCATGACAGGGGGTTCTATGGCTACACCTTC. Full variable domain (missing parts from reference TRBV2 and TRBJ1-2): EPEVTQTPSHQVTQMGQEVILRCVPISNHLYFYWYRQILGQKVEFLVSFYNNEISEKSEIFDDQFSVERPDGSNFTLKIRSTKLEDSAMYFCASSHDRGFYGYTFGSGTRLTVV.

The chain uses TRBV28 and TRBJ1-2; D is undetermined. The CDR3 has 15 residues. From germline, CDR1 is MDHEN and CDR2 SYDVKM. V was trimmed by 7 bases and J by 4 bases, leaving 19 bases between them. CDR3 amino acids: CASNQYRRTPYGYTF. Here the CDR3 DNA reads TGTGCCAGCAACCAATACAGAAGAACCCCCTATGGCTACACCTTC.